This T cell receptor beta chain was found in a study of T-cell memory formation after mild COVID-19. Sample barcodes and UMIs were carried by the TCR alpha and TCR beta cDNA libraries that 5'RACE generated with constant-segment primers. TCRdb ran MiXCR on the 5' RACE reads and lists one entry per CDR3 protein. This table has about 44,000 distinct CDR3 sequences, roughly 7% appearing once. This clonotype was detected a few times. Per the germline V gene, CDR1 is SGHVS and CDR2 is FNYEAQ. CDR3 length equals 15 residues. Trimming removed 5 bases from V and 8 bases from J, with 16 bases in between. This receptor was identified in an adult who had mild COVID-19 (a few samples of this study predate the infection). Cell type and time point are not known. The material sequenced was PBMCs or a T cell subset sorted from them (not recorded which). The J gene is TRBJ1-6, the V gene TRBV7-6; TRBD1 is a possible D gene (5 bases). CDR3 in DNA: TGTGCCAGCAGCCTAGAGGGGCAAAGAGATTCACCCCTCCACTTT. This encodes CASSLEGQRDSPLHF.